This T cell receptor (beta chain) was retrieved from a study of shared T cell receptors in the human thymus. CDR1 is GTSNPN, CDR2 SVGIG, per germline (reference sequence). V lost 0 bases and J 8 bases, leaving 11 bases between the germline ends. The CDR3 is 13 amino acids. The assay was immunoSEQ multiplex PCR, and TCRdb's table has in-frame clones only and misses some. Of some 400,000 clones listed, approximately 95% are singletons. This chain uses TRBV30 with TRBJ2-1; no firm D call. The sequence came from a human donor. The sequencing input was thymocytes. The CDR3 protein is CAWSVRGSYEQFF. The CDR3 nucleotides are TGTGCCTGGAGTGTAAGAGGAAGCTATGAGCAGTTCTTC.